This is a list of T cell receptor beta chains from one sample in a study of identical twins. A single record per CDR3 protein comes from TCRdb applying MiXCR to the 5' RACE reads. The table has some 1,700,000 distinct CDR3 sequences, about 30% seen once. Sequencing input: cord blood. These receptors all come from a newborn girl in good health. CDR3s include the opening cysteine and the closing phenylalanine or tryptophan. D genes are given only for firm matches. Expanded clones get a size class; other rows say once, few or many, or leave the size out.

V gene,J gene,D gene,clone size,CDR3 protein,CDR3 DNA
TRBV20-1,TRBJ2-1,NA,NA,CSARLEWEQFF,TGCAGTGCTAGGCTGGAGTGGGAGCAGTTCTTC
TRBV9,TRBJ2-1,NA,few,CASSVKVNGEQFF,TGTGCCAGCAGCGTAAAGGTGAACGGTGAGCAGTTCTTC
TRBV11-2,TRBJ2-4,TRBD2,NA,CASSPSQLAGGRVAKNIQYF,TGTGCCAGCAGCCCTTCGCAACTAGCGGGGGGCCGAGTAGCCAAAAACATTCAGTACTTC
TRBV20-1,TRBJ2-7,NA,few,CSASRQSSYNEQYF,TGCAGTGCTAGCCGACAGAGCTCCTACAATGAGCAGTACTTC
TRBV14,TRBJ2-2,NA,NA,CASSQAPRGTGELFF,TGTGCCAGCAGCCAAGCACCCCGGGGTACCGGGGAGCTGTTTTTT
TRBV20-1,TRBJ2-3,TRBD2,few,CSARYGRADTQYF,TGCAGTGCTAGATACGGGAGGGCCGATACGCAGTATTTT
TRBV10-3,TRBJ1-5,TRBD1,NA,CAIRQGPNQPQHF,TGTGCCATCAGACAGGGGCCCAATCAGCCCCAGCATTTT
TRBV7-2,TRBJ2-1,TRBD2,NA,CASSLVGLAWEDNEQFF,TGTGCCAGCAGCTTAGTGGGACTAGCATGGGAGGACAATGAGCAGTTCTTC
TRBV5-1,TRBJ1-2,TRBD1,NA,CASSLPGTGSNYGYTF,TGCGCCAGCAGCCTGCCCGGGACAGGCTCTAACTATGGCTACACCTTC
TRBV4-1,TRBJ2-3,NA,few,CASSQDERTDTQYF,TGCGCCAGCAGCCAAGATGAGCGTACAGATACGCAGTATTTT
TRBV12-3/TRBV12-4,TRBJ2-1,TRBD1,few,CASRTGQGLPYNEQFF,TGTGCCAGCAGGACGGGACAGGGGCTTCCCTACAATGAGCAGTTCTTC
TRBV25-1,TRBJ2-7,TRBD1,NA,CASSEFGTGYEQYF,TGTGCCAGCAGTGAATTCGGGACAGGGTACGAGCAGTACTTC
TRBV6-5,TRBJ2-4,NA,NA,CASSTRGGGKNIQYF,TGTGCCAGCTCAACAAGGGGAGGTGGCAAAAACATTCAGTACTTC
TRBV15,TRBJ2-3,TRBD1,NA,CATSRQGASTDTQYF,TGTGCCACCAGCAGACAGGGGGCTAGCACAGATACGCAGTATTTT
TRBV24-1,TRBJ2-2,NA,NA,CATSDDRNTGELFF,TGTGCCACCAGTGATGACAGGAACACCGGGGAGCTGTTTTTT
TRBV29-1,TRBJ1-3,NA,NA,CSVEGHSGNTIYF,TGCAGCGTTGAAGGACACTCTGGAAACACCATATATTTT
TRBV29-1,TRBJ1-2,TRBD1,many,CSVDLPGQVEGYTF,TGCAGCGTTGATCTTCCGGGACAGGTCGAAGGCTACACCTTC
TRBV6-1,TRBJ2-7,TRBD1,NA,CASIHLGTEPYYEQYF,TGTGCCAGCATTCACCTGGGGACAGAACCCTACTACGAGCAGTACTTC
TRBV20-1,TRBJ1-2,NA,few,CTSGMTGTSGYTF,TGCACTTCGGGAATGACGGGGACGAGTGGCTACACCTTC
TRBV14,TRBJ2-5,TRBD2,NA,CASSQAPLAGVLNEQYF,TGTGCCAGCAGCCAGGCCCCACTAGCGGGGGTGTTGAATGAGCAGTACTTC
TRBV7-9,TRBJ2-7,NA,NA,CASSRPGHSYEQYF,TGTGCCAGCAGCCGCCCCGGGCACTCCTACGAGCAGTACTTC
TRBV20-1,TRBJ1-4,NA,once,CSAWGTTNEKLFF,TGCAGTGCTTGGGGGACAACTAATGAAAAACTGTTTTTT
TRBV5-1,TRBJ1-6,NA,NA,CASSLGAGISNSPLHF,TGCGCCAGCAGCTTGGGGGCAGGCATATCGAATTCACCCCTCCACTTT
TRBV28,TRBJ1-4,NA,once,CASSLKSRGGKLFF,TGTGCCAGCAGTTTAAAGTCCCGGGGAGGGAAACTGTTTTTT
TRBV29-1,TRBJ2-7,TRBD1,NA,CSVPGSGQGAYEQYF,TGCAGCGTCCCAGGTAGTGGACAGGGAGCTTACGAGCAGTACTTC
TRBV20-1,TRBJ2-4,NA,NA,CSARVAELAKNIQYF,TGCAGTGCTAGAGTAGCGGAACTAGCCAAAAACATTCAGTACTTC
TRBV12-3/TRBV12-4,TRBJ2-7,TRBD2,few,CASLRTSGYEQYF,TGTGCCAGCCTGAGGACTAGCGGCTACGAGCAGTACTTC
TRBV29-1,TRBJ2-3,TRBD2,few,CSVGPLREDPDTQYF,TGCAGCGTTGGTCCCCTGCGGGAGGACCCAGATACGCAGTATTTT
TRBV6-1,TRBJ1-2,NA,few,CASSEAVNYGYTF,TGTGCCAGCAGTGAAGCCGTCAACTATGGCTACACCTTC
TRBV10-3,TRBJ1-2,TRBD1,NA,CAIGGTGTGYTF,TGTGCCATCGGGGGGACAGGGACCGGCTACACCTTC
TRBV20-1,TRBJ1-2,TRBD1,few,CSARAQGAMYTF,TGCAGTGCTAGAGCACAGGGGGCTATGTACACCTTC
TRBV20-1,TRBJ1-3,NA,few,CSARELTGNTIYF,TGCAGTGCCAGGGAGTTGACTGGAAACACCATATATTTT
TRBV12-3/TRBV12-4,TRBJ2-3,NA,NA,CASNGLLGTDTQYF,TGTGCCAGCAACGGACTGCTGGGCACAGATACGCAGTATTTT
TRBV30,TRBJ1-6,NA,NA,CAWSVGSDSPLHF,TGTGCCTGGAGTGTTGGGTCGGACTCACCCCTCCACTTT
TRBV5-1,TRBJ2-1,TRBD2,NA,CASSSGTRRDEQFF,TGCGCCAGCAGCTCAGGGACTAGAAGGGATGAGCAGTTCTTC
TRBV20-1,TRBJ1-1,TRBD1,few,CSARDAGTGDMNTEAFF,TGCAGTGCTAGAGATGCCGGGACAGGGGACATGAACACTGAAGCTTTCTTT
TRBV7-9,TRBJ2-7,NA,NA,CASSYPISTGLSYEQYF,TGTGCCAGCAGTTATCCGATTTCCACAGGCCTCTCCTACGAGCAGTACTTC
TRBV20-1,TRBJ2-7,NA,NA,CSASGPFLASLGEQYF,TGCAGTGCTAGTGGCCCCTTTCTAGCGAGCCTCGGCGAGCAGTACTTC
TRBV12-3/TRBV12-4,TRBJ1-1,TRBD1,NA,CASTKQGPGEAFF,TGTGCCAGCACCAAACAGGGGCCGGGGGAAGCTTTCTTT
TRBV11-2,TRBJ2-3,NA,many,CASSLGQSDTQYF,TGTGCCAGCAGCTTAGGTCAATCAGATACGCAGTATTTT
TRBV2,TRBJ1-5,NA,once,CASSDREGNNQPQHF,TGTGCCAGCAGTGACAGGGAAGGGAACAATCAGCCCCAGCATTTT
TRBV6-5,TRBJ2-2,NA,few,CASSYWAGSNTGELFF,TGTGCCAGCAGTTACTGGGCCGGGAGTAACACCGGGGAGCTGTTTTTT
TRBV20-1,TRBJ2-4,NA,few,CSARDLSIQYF,TGCAGTGCTAGAGATCTGAGCATTCAGTACTTC
TRBV20-1,TRBJ1-4,TRBD1,NA,CSAPGTGGAGNEKLFF,TGCAGTGCTCCCGGGACAGGGGGCGCAGGGAATGAAAAACTGTTTTTT
TRBV24-1,TRBJ2-1,NA,NA,CATSRTPSYNEQFF,TGTGCCACTAGTAGGACACCCTCCTACAATGAGCAGTTCTTC
TRBV5-1,TRBJ1-2,NA,few,CASSLIPPQNGQNYGYTF,TGCGCCAGCAGCTTGATCCCCCCTCAAAACGGACAGAACTATGGCTACACCTTC
TRBV20-1,TRBJ2-5,NA,many,CSARPGLLETQYF,TGCAGTGCTAGGCCTGGACTTCTAGAGACCCAGTACTTC
TRBV5-1,TRBJ2-7,TRBD1,NA,CASSPAPGQGTYEQYF,TGCGCCAGCAGCCCCGCCCCGGGACAGGGCACCTACGAGCAGTACTTC
TRBV27,TRBJ2-3,TRBD2,few,CASSLSGGLAGDTQYF,TGTGCCAGCAGTTTATCGGGGGGGCTAGCGGGAGATACGCAGTATTTT
TRBV20-1,TRBJ2-5,NA,NA,CSAHSVETQYF,TGCAGTGCTCACAGCGTAGAGACCCAGTACTTC
TRBV4-2,TRBJ2-1,TRBD1,many,CASSQRQGVYNEQFF,TGTGCCAGCAGCCAACGACAGGGGGTATACAATGAGCAGTTCTTC
TRBV2,TRBJ2-3,NA,NA,CASIRTRSTDTQYF,TGTGCCAGCATAAGAACTAGAAGCACAGATACGCAGTATTTT
TRBV7-2,TRBJ2-3,TRBD2,few,CASSLAGQREGTQYF,TGTGCCAGCAGCTTAGCAGGCCAGCGGGAAGGTACGCAGTATTTT
TRBV19,TRBJ2-1,NA,NA,CASSGRTYDNEQFF,TGTGCCAGTAGTGGCCGAACGTACGACAATGAGCAGTTCTTC
TRBV5-1,TRBJ2-1,TRBD2,NA,CASSPAGRDEQFF,TGCGCCAGCAGCCCAGCGGGAAGGGATGAGCAGTTCTTC